This T cell receptor (beta chain) emerged from a study of blood T cells in healthy people across ages. A second PCR of roughly 7 to 11 cycles used a sample-barcoded 5' primer and a J-beta primer mix. Using its own MiXCR run on the 5' RACE reads, TCRdb lists one record per CDR3 protein. The data show hundreds of thousands of distinct CDR3 sequences, roughly 60% seen once. This CDR3 comprises 14 residues. The V end lost 3 bases, the J end lost 4 bases, and 12 bases lay between the germline ends. Sequencing was carried out using blood. The rearrangement joins TRBV12-3 or TRBV12-4 to TRBJ1-2, with D unclear. This clonotype was sampled from a man aged 25-40 years in good health. CDR3 protein: CASSFRPEPYGYTF. CDR3 bases: TGTGCCAGCAGTTTTCGCCCAGAGCCCTATGGCTACACCTTC.